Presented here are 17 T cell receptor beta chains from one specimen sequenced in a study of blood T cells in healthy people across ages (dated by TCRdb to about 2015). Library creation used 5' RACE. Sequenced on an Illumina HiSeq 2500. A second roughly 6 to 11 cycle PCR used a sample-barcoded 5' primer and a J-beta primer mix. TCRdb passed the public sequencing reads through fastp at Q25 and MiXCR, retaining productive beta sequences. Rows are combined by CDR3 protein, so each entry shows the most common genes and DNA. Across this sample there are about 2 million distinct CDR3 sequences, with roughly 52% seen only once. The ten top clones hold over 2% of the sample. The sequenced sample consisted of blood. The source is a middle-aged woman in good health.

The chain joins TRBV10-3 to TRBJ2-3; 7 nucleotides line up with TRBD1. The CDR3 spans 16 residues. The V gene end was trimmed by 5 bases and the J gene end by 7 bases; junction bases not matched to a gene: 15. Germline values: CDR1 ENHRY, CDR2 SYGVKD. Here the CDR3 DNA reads TGTGCCATCAGTAAGCCAACCGGGACAGATATCCATACGCAGTATTTT. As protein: CAISKPTGTDIHTQYF.

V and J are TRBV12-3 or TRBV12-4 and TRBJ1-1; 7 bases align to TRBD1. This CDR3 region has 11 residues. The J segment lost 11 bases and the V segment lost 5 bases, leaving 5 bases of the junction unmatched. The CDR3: CASSHGTAAFF. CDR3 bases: TGTGCCAGCAGTCACGGGACAGCTGCTTTCTTT.

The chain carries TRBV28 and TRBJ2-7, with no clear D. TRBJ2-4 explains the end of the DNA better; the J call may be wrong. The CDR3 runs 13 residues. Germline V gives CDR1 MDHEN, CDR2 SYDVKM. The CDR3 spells CASSLEGLNIQYF. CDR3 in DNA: TGTGCCAGCAGTTTAGAAGGTTTAAACATTCAGTACTTC.

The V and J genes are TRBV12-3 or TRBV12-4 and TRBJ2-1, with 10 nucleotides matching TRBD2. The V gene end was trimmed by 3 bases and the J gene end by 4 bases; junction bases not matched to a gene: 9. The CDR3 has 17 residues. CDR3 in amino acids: CASSFPTSGVPYNEQFF. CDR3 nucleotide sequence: TGTGCCAGCAGTTTTCCCACTAGCGGGGTCCCGTACAATGAGCAGTTCTTC.

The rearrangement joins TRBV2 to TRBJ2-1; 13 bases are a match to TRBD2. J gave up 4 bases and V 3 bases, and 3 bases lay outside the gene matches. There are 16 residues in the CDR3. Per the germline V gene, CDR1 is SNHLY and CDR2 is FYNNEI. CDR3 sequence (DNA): TGTGCCAGCAGTGAGGAACTAGCGGGGGGGTACAATGAGCAGTTCTTC. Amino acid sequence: CASSEELAGGYNEQFF.

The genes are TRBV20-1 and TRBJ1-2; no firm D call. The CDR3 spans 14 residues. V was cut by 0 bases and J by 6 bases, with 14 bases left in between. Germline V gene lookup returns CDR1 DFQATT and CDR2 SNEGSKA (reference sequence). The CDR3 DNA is TGCAGTGCTAGAGATGGAAATCAAAGGAATGGCTACACCTTC. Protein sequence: CSARDGNQRNGYTF.

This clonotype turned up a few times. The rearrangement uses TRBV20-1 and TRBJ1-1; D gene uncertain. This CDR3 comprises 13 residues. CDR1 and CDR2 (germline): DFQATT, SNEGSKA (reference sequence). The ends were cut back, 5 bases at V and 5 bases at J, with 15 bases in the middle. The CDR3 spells CSAPDKPGTEAFF. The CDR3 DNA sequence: TGCAGTGCTCCCGACAAGCCTGGTACTGAAGCTTTCTTT.

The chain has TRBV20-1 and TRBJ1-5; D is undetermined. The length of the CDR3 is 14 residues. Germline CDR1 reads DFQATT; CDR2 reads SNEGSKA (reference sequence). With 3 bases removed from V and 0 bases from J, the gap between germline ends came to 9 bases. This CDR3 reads CSARPRFSNQPQHF. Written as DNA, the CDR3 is TGCAGTGCTAGGCCGCGTTTTAGCAATCAGCCCCAGCATTTT.

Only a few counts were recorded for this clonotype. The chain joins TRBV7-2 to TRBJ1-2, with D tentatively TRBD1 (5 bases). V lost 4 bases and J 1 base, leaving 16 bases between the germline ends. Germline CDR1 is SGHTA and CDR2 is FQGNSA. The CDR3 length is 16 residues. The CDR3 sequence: CASSSRGVSLNYGYTF. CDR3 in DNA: TGTGCCAGCAGCTCTCGGGGGGTTTCCCTTAACTATGGCTACACCTTC.

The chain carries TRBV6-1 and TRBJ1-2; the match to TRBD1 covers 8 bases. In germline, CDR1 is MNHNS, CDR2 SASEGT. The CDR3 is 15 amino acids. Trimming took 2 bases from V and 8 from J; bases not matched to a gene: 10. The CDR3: CASSELATGGSGYTF. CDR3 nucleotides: TGTGCCAGCAGTGAACTAGCCACAGGGGGTAGCGGCTACACCTTC.

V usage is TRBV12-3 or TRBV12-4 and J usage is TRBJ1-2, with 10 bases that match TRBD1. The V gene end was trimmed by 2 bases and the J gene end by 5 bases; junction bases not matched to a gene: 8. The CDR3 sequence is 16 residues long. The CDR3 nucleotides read TGTGCCAGCAGTTTACCGAGGACAGGGGGAGATTATGGCTACACCTTC. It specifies CASSLPRTGGDYGYTF.

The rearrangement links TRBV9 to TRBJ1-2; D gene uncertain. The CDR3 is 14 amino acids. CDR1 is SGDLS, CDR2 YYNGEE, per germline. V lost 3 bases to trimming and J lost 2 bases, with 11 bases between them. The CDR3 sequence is CASSDPDGNYGYTF. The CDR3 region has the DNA TGTGCCAGCAGCGACCCGGACGGGAACTATGGCTACACCTTC.

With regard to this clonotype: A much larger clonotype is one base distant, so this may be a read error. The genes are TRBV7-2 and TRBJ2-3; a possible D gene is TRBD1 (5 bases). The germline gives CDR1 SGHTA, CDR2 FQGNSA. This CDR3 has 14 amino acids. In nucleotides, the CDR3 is TGTGCCAGCCGAAGGGGTTTAAGCGAAGATACGCGGTATTTT. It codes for CASRRGLSEDTRYF.

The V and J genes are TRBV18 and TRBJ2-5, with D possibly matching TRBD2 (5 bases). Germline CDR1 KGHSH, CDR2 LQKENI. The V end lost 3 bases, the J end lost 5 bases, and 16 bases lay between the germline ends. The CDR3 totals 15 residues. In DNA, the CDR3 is TGTGCCAGCTCACCTCCCGAGAGGGCTCGCGAGACCCAGTACTTC. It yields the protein CASSPPERARETQYF.

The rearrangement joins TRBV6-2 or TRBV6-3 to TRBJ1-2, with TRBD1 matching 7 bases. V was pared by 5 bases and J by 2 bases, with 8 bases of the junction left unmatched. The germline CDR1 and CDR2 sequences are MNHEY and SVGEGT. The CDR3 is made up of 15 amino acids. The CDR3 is CASSRIGGENYGYTF. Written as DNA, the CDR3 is TGTGCCAGCAGTAGGATAGGGGGCGAGAACTATGGCTACACCTTC.

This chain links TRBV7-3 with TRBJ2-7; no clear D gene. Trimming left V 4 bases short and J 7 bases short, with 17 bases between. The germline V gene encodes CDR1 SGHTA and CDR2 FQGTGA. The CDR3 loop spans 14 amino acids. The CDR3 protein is CASSSSSPLGEQYF. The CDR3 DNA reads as TGTGCCAGCAGCTCCTCCTCCCCGCTGGGTGAGCAGTACTTC.

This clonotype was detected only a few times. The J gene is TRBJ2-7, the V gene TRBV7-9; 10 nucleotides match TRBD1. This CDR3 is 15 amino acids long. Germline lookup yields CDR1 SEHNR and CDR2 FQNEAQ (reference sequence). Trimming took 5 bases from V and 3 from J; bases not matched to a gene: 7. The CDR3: CASSPGTGVLYEQYF. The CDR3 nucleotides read TGTGCCAGCAGCCCGGGGACAGGGGTTCTCTACGAGCAGTACTTC.